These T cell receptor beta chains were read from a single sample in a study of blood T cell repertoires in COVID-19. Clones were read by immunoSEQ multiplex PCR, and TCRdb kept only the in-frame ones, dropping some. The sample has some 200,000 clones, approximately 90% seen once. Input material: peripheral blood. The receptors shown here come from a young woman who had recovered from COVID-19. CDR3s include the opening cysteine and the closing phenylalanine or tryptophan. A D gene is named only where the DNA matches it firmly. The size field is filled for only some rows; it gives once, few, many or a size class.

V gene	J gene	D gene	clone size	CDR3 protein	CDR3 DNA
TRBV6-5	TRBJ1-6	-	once	CASTFGRSPLHF	TGTGCCAGCACCTTCGGGAGGTCACCCCTCCACTTT
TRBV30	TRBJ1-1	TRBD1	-	CAWIWTGSMNTEAFF	TGTGCCTGGATCTGGACAGGGAGCATGAACACTGAAGCTTTCTTT
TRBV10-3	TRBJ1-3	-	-	CAISESLYQGSTGNTIYF	TGTGCCATCAGTGAGAGTTTATATCAGGGATCGACTGGAAACACCATATATTTT
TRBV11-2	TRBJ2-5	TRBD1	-	CASSLSSGQAETQYF	TGTGCCAGCAGCTTATCGTCGGGACAGGCGGAGACCCAGTACTTC
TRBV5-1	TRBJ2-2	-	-	CASSLVLGGTGELFF	TGCGCCAGCAGCTTGGTGCTGGGGGGCACCGGGGAGCTGTTTTTT
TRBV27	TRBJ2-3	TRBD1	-	CASSRDRYTDTQYF	TGTGCCAGCAGCCGGGACAGGTACACAGATACGCAGTATTTT
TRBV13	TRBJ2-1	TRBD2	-	CASSSYGTSGRAINEQFF	TGTGCCAGCAGCTCCTATGGGACTAGCGGGAGGGCTATAAATGAGCAGTTCTTC
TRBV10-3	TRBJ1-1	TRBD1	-	CASWGQEGTEAFF	TGTGCCTCGTGGGGACAGGAGGGGACTGAAGCTTTCTTT
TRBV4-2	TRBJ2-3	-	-	CASSQPLAASTDTQYF	TGTGCCAGCAGCCAACCACTAGCAGCTAGCACAGATACGCAGTATTTT
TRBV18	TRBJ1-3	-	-	CASSPRMDSASGNTIYF	TGTGCCAGCTCACCACGAATGGACTCCGCCTCTGGAAACACCATATATTTT
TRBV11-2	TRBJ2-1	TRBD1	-	CASSLEYRGREQFF	TGTGCCAGCAGCTTAGAGTACAGGGGGCGTGAGCAGTTCTTC
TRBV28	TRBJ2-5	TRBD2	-	CASSLELAGQETQYF	TGTGCCAGCAGTTTAGAACTAGCGGGTCAAGAGACCCAGTACTTC
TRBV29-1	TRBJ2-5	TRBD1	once	CSVYPRGTGFLGQETQYF	TGCAGCGTTTACCCGCGCGGGACAGGGTTCCTAGGGCAAGAGACCCAGTACTTC
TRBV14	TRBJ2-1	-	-	CASSPDSSVFNEQFF	TGTGCCAGCAGCCCGGACAGTTCGGTATTCAATGAGCAGTTCTTC